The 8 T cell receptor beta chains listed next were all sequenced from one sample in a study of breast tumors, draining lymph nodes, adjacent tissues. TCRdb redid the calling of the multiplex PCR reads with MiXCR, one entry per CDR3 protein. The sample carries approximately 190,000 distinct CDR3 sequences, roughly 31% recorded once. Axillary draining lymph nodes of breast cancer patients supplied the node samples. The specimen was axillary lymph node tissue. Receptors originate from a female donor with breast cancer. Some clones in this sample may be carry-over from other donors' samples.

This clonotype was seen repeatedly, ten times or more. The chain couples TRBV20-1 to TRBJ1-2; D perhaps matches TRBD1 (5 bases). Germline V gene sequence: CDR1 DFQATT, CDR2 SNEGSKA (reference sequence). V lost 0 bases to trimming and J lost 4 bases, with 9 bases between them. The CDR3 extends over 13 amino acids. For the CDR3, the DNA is TGCAGTGCTAGAGATTACGGGACCTATGGCTACACCTTC. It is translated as CSARDYGTYGYTF.

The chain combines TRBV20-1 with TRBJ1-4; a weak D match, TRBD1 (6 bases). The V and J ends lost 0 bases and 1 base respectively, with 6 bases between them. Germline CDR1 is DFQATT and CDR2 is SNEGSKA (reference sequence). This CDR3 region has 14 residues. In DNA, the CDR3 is TGCAGTGCTAGAGAAGGGGGAACTAATGAAAAACTGTTTTTT. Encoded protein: CSAREGGTNEKLFF.

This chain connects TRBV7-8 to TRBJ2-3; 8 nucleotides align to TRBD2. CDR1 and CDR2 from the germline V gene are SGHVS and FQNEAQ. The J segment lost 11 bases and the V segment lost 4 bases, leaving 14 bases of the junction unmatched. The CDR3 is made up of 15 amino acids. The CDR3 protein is CASSSLGGRNNEQYF. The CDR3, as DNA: TGTGCCAGCAGCTCCCTCGGCGGGAGGAACAATGAGCAGTATTTT.

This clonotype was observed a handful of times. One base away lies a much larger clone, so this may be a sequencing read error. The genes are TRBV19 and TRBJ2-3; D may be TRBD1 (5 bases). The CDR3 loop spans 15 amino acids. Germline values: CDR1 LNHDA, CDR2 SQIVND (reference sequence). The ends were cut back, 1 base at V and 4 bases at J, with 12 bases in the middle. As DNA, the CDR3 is TGTGCCAGTAGTATAGGGGGCAGATACGCAGATACGCAGTATTTT. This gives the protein CASSIGGRYADTQYF.

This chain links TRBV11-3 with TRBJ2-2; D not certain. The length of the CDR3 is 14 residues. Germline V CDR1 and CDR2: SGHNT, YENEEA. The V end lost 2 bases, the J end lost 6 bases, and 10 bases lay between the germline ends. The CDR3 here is CASSLNPAAGELFF. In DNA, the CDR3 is TGTGCCAGCAGCTTAAACCCGGCGGCCGGGGAGCTGTTTTTT.

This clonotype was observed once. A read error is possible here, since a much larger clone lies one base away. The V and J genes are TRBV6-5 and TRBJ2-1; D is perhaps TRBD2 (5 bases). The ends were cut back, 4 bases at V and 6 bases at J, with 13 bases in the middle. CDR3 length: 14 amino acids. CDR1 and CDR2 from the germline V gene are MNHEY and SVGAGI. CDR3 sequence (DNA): TGTGCCAGCAGTTCCGGACTGCAATCCAATGAGCAGTTCTTC. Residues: CASSSGLQSNEQFF.

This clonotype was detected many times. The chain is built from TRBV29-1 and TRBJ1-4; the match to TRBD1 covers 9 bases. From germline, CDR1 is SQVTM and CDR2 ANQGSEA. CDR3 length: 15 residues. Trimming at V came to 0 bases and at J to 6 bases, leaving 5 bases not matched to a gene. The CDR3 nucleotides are TGCAGCGTTGAAGATCGACAGGGGGGTTATGAAAAACTGTTTTTT. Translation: CSVEDRQGGYEKLFF.

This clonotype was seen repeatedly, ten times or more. The CDR3: CASSYYRNQPQHF. DNA of the CDR3: TGTGCCAGCAGTTACTATAGGAATCAGCCCCAGCATTTT. V and J are TRBV6-5 and TRBJ1-5; no clear D. The germline V gene has CDR1 MNHEY and CDR2 SVGAGI. The CDR3 has 13 residues. V was pared by 1 base and J by 4 bases, with 5 bases between.